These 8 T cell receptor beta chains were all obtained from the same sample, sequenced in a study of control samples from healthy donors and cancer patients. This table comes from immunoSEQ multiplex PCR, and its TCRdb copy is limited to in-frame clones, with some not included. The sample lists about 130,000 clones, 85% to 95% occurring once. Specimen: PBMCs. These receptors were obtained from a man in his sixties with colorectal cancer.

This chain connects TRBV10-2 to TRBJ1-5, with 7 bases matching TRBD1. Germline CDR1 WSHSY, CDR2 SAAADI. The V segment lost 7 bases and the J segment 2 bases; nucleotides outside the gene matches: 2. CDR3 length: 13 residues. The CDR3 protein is CASTGQGNQPQHF. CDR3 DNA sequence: TGCGCCAGCACAGGACAGGGCAATCAGCCCCAGCATTTT.

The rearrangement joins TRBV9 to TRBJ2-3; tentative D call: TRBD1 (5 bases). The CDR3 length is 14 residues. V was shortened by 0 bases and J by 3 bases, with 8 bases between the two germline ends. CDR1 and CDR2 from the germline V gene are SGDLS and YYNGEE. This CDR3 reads CASSVAAGTDTQYF. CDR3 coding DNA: TGTGCCAGCAGCGTAGCTGCAGGGACAGATACGCAGTATTTT.

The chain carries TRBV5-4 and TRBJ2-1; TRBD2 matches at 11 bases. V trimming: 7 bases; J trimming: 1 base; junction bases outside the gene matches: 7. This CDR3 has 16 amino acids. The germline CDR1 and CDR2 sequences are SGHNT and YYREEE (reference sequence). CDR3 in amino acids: CASVAGGRDSYNEQFF. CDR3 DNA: TGTGCCAGCGTAGCGGGGGGGCGAGATTCCTACAATGAGCAGTTCTTC.

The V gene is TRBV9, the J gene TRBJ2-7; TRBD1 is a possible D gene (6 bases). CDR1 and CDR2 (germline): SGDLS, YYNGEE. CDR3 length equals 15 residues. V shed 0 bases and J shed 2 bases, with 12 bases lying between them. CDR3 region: CASSVGQGPPYEQYF. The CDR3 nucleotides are TGTGCCAGCAGCGTAGGGCAGGGGCCCCCCTACGAGCAGTACTTC.

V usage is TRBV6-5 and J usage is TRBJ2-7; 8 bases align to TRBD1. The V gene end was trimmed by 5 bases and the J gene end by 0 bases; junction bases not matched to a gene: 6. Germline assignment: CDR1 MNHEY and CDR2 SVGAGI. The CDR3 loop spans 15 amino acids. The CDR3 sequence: CASSRDRSSSYEQYF. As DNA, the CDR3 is TGTGCCAGCAGTCGGGACAGGTCGAGCTCCTACGAGCAGTACTTC.

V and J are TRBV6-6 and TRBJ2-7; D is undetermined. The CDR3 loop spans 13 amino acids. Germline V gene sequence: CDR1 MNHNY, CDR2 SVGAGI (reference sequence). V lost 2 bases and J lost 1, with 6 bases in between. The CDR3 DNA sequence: TGTGCCAGCAGTTACGGGTTTTCCTACGAGCAGTACTTC. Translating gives CASSYGFSYEQYF.

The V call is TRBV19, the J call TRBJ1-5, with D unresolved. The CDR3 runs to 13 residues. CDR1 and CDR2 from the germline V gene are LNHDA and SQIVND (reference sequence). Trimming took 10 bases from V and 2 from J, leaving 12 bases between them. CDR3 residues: CAIGPKGNQPQHF. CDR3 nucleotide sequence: TGTGCCATCGGGCCGAAAGGCAATCAGCCCCAGCATTTT.

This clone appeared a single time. Here the CDR3 reads CASSLVSGGVETQYF. CDR3 coding DNA: TGTGCCAGCAGCTTAGTTAGCGGGGGGGTCGAGACCCAGTACTTC. V is TRBV11-2 and J is TRBJ2-5, with TRBD2 matching 11 bases. V shed 1 base, J shed 5 bases, and the junction held 3 bases outside the gene matches. This CDR3 comprises 15 residues. Germline V gene sequence: CDR1 SGHAT, CDR2 FQNNGV.